This T cell receptor beta chain is from a study of radiation and T cells in renal cell carcinoma. General study points: Without pretreatment biopsies, baseline tumor clonotype presence was undetermined. In blood, top tumor clones expanded by 2 weeks, shrinking by 4.

Profiling relied on immunoSEQ multiplex PCR, and the TCRdb table lists in-frame clones only, not all of them. The data hold 120,000 or so clones, with approximately 78% observed a single time. CDR1 and CDR2 from the germline V gene are MRHNA and SNTAGT. The CDR3 is 14 amino acids. The ends were cut back, 9 bases at V and 4 bases at J, with 18 bases in the middle. The sample's time point: blood 2 weeks post-SBRT. Indicated treatment: 15 Gy SBRT to primary tumor, nephrectomy 4 weeks later. This clone was detected once. The antigen is undetermined. This sample comprised blood, obtained from a patient whose treatment included radiotherapy and nephrectomy. The rearrangement uses TRBV6-4 and TRBJ1-2, with unresolved D. The origin of this receptor is a woman aged 55-75 years with renal cell carcinoma. CDR3 bases: TGTGCCAGTACCCCTGCGGGCATAATCTATGGCTACACCTTC. This sequence encodes CASTPAGIIYGYTF.